This TCR beta chain originates from a study of cytomegalovirus exposure and HLA in healthy donors. Broader study findings: Researchers reportedly found TCR beta sequences accurately predicted most subjects' HLA-A and HLA-B alleles. It was reported in a later analysis that an Asian-associated ancestry cluster showed fewer N-insertions than the approximately 700-donor mean.

Germline CDR1 SGHRS, CDR2 YFSETQ. This CDR3 is 13 amino acids long. About this clone: Antigen unknown.

The PCR contained 60 Vbeta and 13 Jbeta primers. Assay used: immunoSEQ multiplex PCR; TCRdb lists only in-frame clones, some missing. The sample holds hundreds of thousands of clones, 72% seen once. The chain carries TRBV5-1 and TRBJ2-5; no firm D call. The last part of the DNA fits TRBJ2-7 better; the J call may be wrong. The receptor's source is a female donor in good health and CMV-seronegative. The sequencing sample was made of PBMCs. The CDR3 loop is CASSLGRSYEQYF. The CDR3, as DNA: TGCGCCAGCAGCTTGGGCCGTTCCTACGAGCAGTACTTC.